The clone carrying this T cell receptor beta chain occurred many times. Its antigen is unidentified. V gave up 3 bases and J gave up 4 bases; unmatched junction bases: 6. Germline V gives CDR1 SGHRS, CDR2 YFSETQ. This CDR3 is built from 15 residues. These data are taken from a study of CD8 T cells in ankylosing spondylitis. Whole-study findings and limits: Clones linked to disease were reported to show significant enrichment in matched ankylosing spondylitis synovial fluid. One TCR beta motif, made up of seven to nine highly homologous variants, appeared characteristic of ankylosing spondylitis blood. Some motif variants had been reported before (in reactive arthritis synovial fluid and blood).

The authors made TCR beta libraries by quantitative 5'-RACE with molecular barcodes. TCRdb re-analysed the 5' RACE reads in MiXCR, keeping a single row per CDR3 protein. The sample consists of 300,000 to 400,000 distinct CDR3 sequences, 11% of them appearing once. The sample taken for sequencing was blood, either unsorted or a sorted T cell fraction (not recorded which). This clonotype originated in a female donor with ankylosing spondylitis or in good health (not recorded which). The rearrangement joins TRBV5-1 to TRBJ2-2; 7 bases agree with TRBD1. CDR3 sequence (DNA): TGCGCCAGCAGCTATGACAGGGCCGGCACCGGGGAGCTGTTTTTT. As protein: CASSYDRAGTGELFF.